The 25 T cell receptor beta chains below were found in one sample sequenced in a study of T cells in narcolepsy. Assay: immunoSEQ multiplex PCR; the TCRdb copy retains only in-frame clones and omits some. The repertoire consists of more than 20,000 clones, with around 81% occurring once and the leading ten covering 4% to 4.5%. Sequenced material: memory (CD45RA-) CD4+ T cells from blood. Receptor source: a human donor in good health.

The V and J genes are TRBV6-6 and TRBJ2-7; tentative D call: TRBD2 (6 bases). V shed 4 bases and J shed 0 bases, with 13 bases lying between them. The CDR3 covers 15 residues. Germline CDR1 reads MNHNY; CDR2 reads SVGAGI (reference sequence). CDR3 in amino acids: CASSSTGTDSYEQYF. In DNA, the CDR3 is TGTGCCAGCAGTTCCACCGGGACTGACTCCTACGAGCAGTACTTC.

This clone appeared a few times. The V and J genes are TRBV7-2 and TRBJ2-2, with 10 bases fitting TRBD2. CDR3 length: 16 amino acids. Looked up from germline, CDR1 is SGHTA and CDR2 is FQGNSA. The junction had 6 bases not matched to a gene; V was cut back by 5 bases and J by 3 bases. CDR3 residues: CASSPRTSGDTGELFF. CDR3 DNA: TGTGCCAGCAGCCCCAGGACTAGCGGCGACACCGGGGAGCTGTTTTTT.

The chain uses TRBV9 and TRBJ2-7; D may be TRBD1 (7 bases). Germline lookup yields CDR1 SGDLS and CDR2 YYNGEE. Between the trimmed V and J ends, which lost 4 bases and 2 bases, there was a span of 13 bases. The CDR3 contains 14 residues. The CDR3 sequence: CASSPQGGAYEQYF. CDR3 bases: TGTGCCAGCAGCCCCCAGGGGGGAGCCTACGAGCAGTACTTC.

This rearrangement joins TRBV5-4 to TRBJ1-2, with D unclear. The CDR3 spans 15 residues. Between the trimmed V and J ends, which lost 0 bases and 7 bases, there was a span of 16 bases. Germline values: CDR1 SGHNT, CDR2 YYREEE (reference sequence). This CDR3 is CASSLVSGREGGYTF. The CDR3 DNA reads TGTGCCAGCAGCTTGGTATCAGGTCGGGAAGGTGGCTACACCTTC.

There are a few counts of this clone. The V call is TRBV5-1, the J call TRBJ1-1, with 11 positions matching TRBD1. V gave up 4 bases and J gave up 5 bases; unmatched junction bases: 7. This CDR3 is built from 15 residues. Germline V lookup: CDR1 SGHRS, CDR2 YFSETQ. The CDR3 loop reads CASSTGQGALTEAFF. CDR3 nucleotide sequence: TGCGCCAGCAGCACCGGACAGGGGGCGCTTACTGAAGCTTTCTTT.

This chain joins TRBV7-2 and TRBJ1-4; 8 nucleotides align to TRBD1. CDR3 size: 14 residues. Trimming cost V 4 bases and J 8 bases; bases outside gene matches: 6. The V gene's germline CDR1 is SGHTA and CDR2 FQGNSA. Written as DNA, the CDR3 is TGTGCCAGCAGCTCGGGACAGGTGGGGGAAAAACTGTTTTTT. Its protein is CASSSGQVGEKLFF. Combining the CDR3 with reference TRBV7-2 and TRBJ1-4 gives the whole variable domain GAGVSQSPSNKVTEKGKDVELRCDPISGHTALYWYRQSLGQGLEFLIYFQGNSAPDKSGLPSDRFSAERTGGSVSTLTIQRTQQEDSAVYLCASSSGQVGEKLFFGSGTQLSVL.

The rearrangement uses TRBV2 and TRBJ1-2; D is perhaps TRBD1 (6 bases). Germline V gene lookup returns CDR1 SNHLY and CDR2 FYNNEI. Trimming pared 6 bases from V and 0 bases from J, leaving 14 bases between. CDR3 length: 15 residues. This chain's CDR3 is CASRRQVLANYGYTF. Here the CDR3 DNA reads TGTGCCAGCAGAAGACAGGTCTTAGCTAACTATGGCTACACCTTC.

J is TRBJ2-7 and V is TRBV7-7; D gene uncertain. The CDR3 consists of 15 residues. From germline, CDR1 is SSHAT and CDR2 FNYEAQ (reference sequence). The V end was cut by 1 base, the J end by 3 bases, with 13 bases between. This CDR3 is CASSLVGGRNYEQYF. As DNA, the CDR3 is TGTGCCAGCAGCTTAGTCGGTGGTCGGAACTACGAGCAGTACTTC.

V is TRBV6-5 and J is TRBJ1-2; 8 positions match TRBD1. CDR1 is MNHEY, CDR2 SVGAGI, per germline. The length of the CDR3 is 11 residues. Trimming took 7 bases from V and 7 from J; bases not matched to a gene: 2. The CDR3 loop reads CASNDRGGYTF. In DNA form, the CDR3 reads TGTGCCAGCAACGACAGGGGTGGCTACACCTTC.

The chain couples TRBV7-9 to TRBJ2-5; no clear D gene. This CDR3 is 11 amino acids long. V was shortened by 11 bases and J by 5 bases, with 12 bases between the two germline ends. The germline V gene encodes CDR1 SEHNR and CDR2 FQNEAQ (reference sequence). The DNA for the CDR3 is TGTGCCTCGGCTGAGAAGGAGACCCAGTACTTC. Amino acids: CASAEKETQYF. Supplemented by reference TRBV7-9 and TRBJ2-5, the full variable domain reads DTGVSQNPRHKITKRGQNVTFRCDPISEHNRLYWYRQTLGQGPEFLTYFQNEAQLEKSRLLSDRFSAERPKGSFSTLEIQRTEQGDSAMYLCASAEKETQYFGPGTRLLVL.

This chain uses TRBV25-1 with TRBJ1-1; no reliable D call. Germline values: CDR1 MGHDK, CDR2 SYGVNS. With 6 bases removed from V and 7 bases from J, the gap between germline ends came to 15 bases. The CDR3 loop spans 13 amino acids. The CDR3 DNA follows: TGTGCCAGCAGGGAAGGAGGGATTGGTGAAGCTTTCTTT. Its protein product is CASREGGIGEAFF. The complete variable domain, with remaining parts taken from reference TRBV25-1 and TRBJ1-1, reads EADIYQTPRYLVIGTGKKITLECSQTMGHDKMYWYQQDPGMELHLIHYSYGVNSTEKGDLSSESTVSRIRTEHFPLTLESARPSHTSQYLCASREGGIGEAFFGQGTRLTVV.

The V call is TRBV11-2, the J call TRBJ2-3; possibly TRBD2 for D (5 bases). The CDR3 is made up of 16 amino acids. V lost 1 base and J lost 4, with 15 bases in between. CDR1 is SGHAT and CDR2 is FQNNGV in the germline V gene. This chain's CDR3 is CASSLGSGIRADTQYF. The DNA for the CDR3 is TGTGCCAGCAGCTTAGGGTCCGGGATAAGGGCAGATACGCAGTATTTT.

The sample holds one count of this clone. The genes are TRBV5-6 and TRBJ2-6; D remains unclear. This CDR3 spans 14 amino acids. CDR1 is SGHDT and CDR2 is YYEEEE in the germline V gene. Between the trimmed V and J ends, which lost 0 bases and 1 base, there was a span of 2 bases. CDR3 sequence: CASSLVSGANVLTF. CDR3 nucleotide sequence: TGTGCCAGCAGCTTGGTATCTGGGGCCAACGTCCTGACTTTC.

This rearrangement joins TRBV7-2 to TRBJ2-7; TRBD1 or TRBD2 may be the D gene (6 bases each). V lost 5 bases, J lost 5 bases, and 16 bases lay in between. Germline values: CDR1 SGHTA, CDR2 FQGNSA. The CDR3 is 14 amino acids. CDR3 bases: TGTGCCAGCAGCAGGGGGGCCGGGGCCCACGAGCAGTACTTC. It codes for CASSRGAGAHEQYF.

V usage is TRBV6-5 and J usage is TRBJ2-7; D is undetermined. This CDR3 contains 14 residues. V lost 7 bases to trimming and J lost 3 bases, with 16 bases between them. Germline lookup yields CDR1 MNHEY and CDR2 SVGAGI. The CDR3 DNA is TGTGCCAGCACCCGACCGGGCCCCGTCTACGAGCAGTACTTC. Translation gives CASTRPGPVYEQYF.

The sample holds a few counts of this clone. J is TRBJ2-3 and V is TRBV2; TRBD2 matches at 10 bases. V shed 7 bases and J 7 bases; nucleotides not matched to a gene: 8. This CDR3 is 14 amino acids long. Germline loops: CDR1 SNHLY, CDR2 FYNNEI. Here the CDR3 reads CASTERGGLNTQYF. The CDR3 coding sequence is TGTGCCAGCACCGAGCGGGGGGGCTTAAATACGCAGTATTTT.

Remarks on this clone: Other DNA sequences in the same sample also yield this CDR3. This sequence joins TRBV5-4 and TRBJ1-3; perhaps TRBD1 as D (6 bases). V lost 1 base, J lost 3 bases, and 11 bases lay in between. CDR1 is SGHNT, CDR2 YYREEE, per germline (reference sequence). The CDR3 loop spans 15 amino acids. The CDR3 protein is CASSLRGADGNTIYF. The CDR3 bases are TGTGCCAGCAGCTTGAGGGGGGCAGATGGAAACACCATATATTTT.

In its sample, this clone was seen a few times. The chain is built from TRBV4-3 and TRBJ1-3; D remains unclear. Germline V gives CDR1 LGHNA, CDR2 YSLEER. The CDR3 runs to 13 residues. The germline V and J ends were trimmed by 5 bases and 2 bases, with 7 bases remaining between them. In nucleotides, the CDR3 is TGCGCCAGCAGCAGGAGGGCTGGAAACACCATATATTTT. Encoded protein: CASSRRAGNTIYF.

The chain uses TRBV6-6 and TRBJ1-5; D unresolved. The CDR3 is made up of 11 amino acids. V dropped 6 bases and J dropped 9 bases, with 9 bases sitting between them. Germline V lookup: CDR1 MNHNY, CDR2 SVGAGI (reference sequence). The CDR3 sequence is CASSPTGPQHF. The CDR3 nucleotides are TGTGCCAGCAGCCCAACCGGGCCCCAGCATTTT.

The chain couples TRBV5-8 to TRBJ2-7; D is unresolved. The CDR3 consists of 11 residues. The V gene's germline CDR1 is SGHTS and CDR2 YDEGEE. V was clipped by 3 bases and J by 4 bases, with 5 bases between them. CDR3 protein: CASSSLYEQYF. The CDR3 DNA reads TGTGCCAGCAGCTCCTTATACGAGCAGTACTTC.

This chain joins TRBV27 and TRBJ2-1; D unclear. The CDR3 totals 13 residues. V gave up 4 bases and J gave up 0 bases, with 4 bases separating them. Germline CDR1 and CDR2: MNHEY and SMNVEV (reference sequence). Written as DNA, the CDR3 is TGTGCCAGCAGTTATGCCTCCTACAATGAGCAGTTCTTC. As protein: CASSYASYNEQFF.

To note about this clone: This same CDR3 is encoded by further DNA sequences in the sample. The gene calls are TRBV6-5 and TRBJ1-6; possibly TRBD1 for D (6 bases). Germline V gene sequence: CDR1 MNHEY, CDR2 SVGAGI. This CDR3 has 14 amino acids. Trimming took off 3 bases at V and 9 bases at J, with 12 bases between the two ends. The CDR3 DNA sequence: TGTGCCAGCAGTTATCGGGGGGCCGGTTCACCCCTCCACTTT. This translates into CASSYRGAGSPLHF.

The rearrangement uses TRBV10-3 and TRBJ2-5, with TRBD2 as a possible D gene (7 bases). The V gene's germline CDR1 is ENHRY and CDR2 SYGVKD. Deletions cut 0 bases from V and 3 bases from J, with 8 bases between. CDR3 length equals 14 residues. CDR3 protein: CAISESGGEETQYF. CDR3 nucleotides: TGTGCCATCAGTGAGTCAGGGGGGGAAGAGACCCAGTACTTC.

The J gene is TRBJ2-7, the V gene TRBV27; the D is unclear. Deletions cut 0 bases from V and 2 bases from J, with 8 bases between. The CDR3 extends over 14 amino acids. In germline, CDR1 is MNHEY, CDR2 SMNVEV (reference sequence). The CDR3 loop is CASSLSRVPYEQYF. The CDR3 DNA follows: TGTGCCAGCAGTTTATCCCGGGTACCCTACGAGCAGTACTTC.

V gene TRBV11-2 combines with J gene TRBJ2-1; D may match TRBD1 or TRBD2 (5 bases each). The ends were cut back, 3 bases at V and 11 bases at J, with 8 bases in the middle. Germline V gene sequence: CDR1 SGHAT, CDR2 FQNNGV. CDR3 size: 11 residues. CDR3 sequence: CASSFMGQQFF. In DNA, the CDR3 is TGTGCCAGCAGCTTTATGGGACAGCAGTTCTTC.